A selection of T cell receptor beta chains follows, all from one sample in a study of T cells in localized non-small cell lung cancer. Sequencing was performed with immunoSEQ multiplex PCR; in TCRdb, only in-frame clones are kept and a portion is missing. The sample holds under 100,000 clones; around 90% are singletons and the top ten take 20% to 25%. Source: peripheral blood, taken before any cancer treatment. The origin of the receptors is a woman aged 35 to 70 with stage I squamous cell lung carcinoma. Each CDR3 is given with its conserved first and last residue. Fields, in order: clone size, J gene, CDR3 length, D gene, V gene, CDR3 protein, CDR3 DNA. A D gene is named only where the DNA matches it firmly. Where a row states a size, it is once, few, many or the class of an expanded clone; other rows omit it.

size: .
J: TRBJ2-5
length: 13
D: .
V: TRBV30
CDR3: CAWSTGHVKTQYF
DNA: TGTGCCTGGAGTACAGGGCATGTAAAGACCCAGTACTTC

size: .
J: TRBJ2-1
length: 11
D: .
V: TRBV7-9
CDR3: CASSLWDEQFF
DNA: TGTGCCAGCAGCTTATGGGATGAGCAGTTCTTC

size: .
J: TRBJ2-7
length: 14
D: TRBD2
V: TRBV27
CDR3: CASSWGGGNYEQYF
DNA: TGTGCCAGCAGTTGGGGCGGGGGGAACTACGAGCAGTACTTC

size: .
J: TRBJ2-1
length: 13
D: TRBD1
V: TRBV6-1
CDR3: CASSPGTGNEQFF
DNA: TGTGCCAGCAGCCCCGGGACAGGGAATGAGCAGTTCTTC

size: few
J: TRBJ2-7
length: 11
D: .
V: TRBV20-1
CDR3: CSAILLYEQYF
DNA: TGCAGTGCTATACTGCTCTACGAGCAGTACTTC

size: .
J: TRBJ1-2
length: 16
D: TRBD1
V: TRBV5-1
CDR3: CASSVDGDRGTGGYTF
DNA: TGCGCCAGCAGCGTGGACGGGGACAGGGGCACGGGTGGCTACACCTTC

size: .
J: TRBJ2-1
length: 16
D: TRBD2
V: TRBV5-4
CDR3: CASSPPGTSGGAEQFF
DNA: TGTGCCAGCAGCCCCCCAGGGACTAGCGGGGGGGCTGAGCAGTTCTTC

size: .
J: TRBJ2-7
length: 14
D: .
V: TRBV30
CDR3: CAWSDRSSSHEQYF
DNA: TGTGCCTGGTCCGACAGGTCCTCTTCCCACGAGCAGTACTTC

size: .
J: TRBJ2-7
length: 15
D: .
V: TRBV6-6
CDR3: CASNRETEPTYEQYF
DNA: TGTGCCAGCAACCGAGAGACAGAACCCACCTACGAGCAGTACTTC

size: .
J: TRBJ1-4
length: 15
D: TRBD1
V: TRBV2
CDR3: CASRRSRDRGEKLFF
DNA: TGTGCCAGCAGGAGGTCCCGGGACAGGGGTGAAAAACTGTTTTTT

size: .
J: TRBJ2-7
length: 13
D: .
V: TRBV6-5
CDR3: CASSRGPTYEQYF
DNA: TGTGCCAGCAGCAGAGGGCCAACCTACGAGCAGTACTTC

size: medium-sized
J: TRBJ2-7
length: 14
D: .
V: TRBV5-1
CDR3: CASSLLLHYYEQYF
DNA: TGCGCCAGCAGCTTGCTTCTACACTACTACGAGCAGTACTTC

size: .
J: TRBJ2-3
length: 14
D: TRBD1
V: TRBV5-6
CDR3: CASSLGQGADTQYF
DNA: TGTGCCAGCAGCTTGGGACAGGGGGCAGATACGCAGTATTTT

size: .
J: TRBJ2-7
length: 15
D: TRBD2
V: TRBV5-1
CDR3: CASSPGTSGTYEQYF
DNA: TGCGCCAGCAGCCCCGGGACTAGCGGAACCTACGAGCAGTACTTC

size: few
J: TRBJ1-1
length: 14
D: .
V: TRBV4-2
CDR3: CASSQDPGNTEAFF
DNA: TGTGCCAGCAGCCAAGATCCAGGGAACACTGAAGCTTTCTTT

size: .
J: TRBJ2-7
length: 15
D: TRBD1
V: TRBV4-1
CDR3: CASSQDFRTGLEQYF
DNA: TGCGCCAGCAGCCAAGATTTCAGGACAGGGCTCGAGCAGTACTTC

size: .
J: TRBJ2-7
length: 15
D: TRBD1
V: TRBV30
CDR3: CAWIRTGESSYEQYF
DNA: TGTGCCTGGATCAGAACAGGGGAAAGCTCCTACGAGCAGTACTTC

size: .
J: TRBJ1-3
length: 14
D: .
V: TRBV19
CDR3: CASSRTVSGNTIYF
DNA: TGTGCCAGTAGTAGGACCGTCTCTGGAAACACCATATATTTT

size: few
J: TRBJ1-3
length: 15
D: .
V: TRBV5-1
CDR3: CASSAGASSGNTIYF
DNA: TGCGCCAGCAGCGCAGGGGCTAGCTCTGGAAACACCATATATTTT

size: .
J: TRBJ1-1
length: 17
D: TRBD1
V: TRBV23-1
CDR3: CASSQSGQGEVCTEAFF
DNA: TGCGCCAGCAGTCAATCGGGACAGGGAGAGGTTTGCACTGAAGCTTTCTTT

size: .
J: TRBJ2-1
length: 13
D: .
V: TRBV2
CDR3: CASSELGDNEQFF
DNA: TGTGCCAGCAGTGAATTAGGGGACAATGAGCAGTTCTTC

size: .
J: TRBJ1-4
length: 16
D: .
V: TRBV11-2
CDR3: CASSLGGGGSGEKLFF
DNA: TGTGCCAGCAGCTTAGGGGGCGGAGGGTCGGGTGAAAAACTGTTTTTT